One and the same sample provided the 10 T cell receptor beta chains below, sequenced in a study of blood T cell repertoires in COVID-19. Repertoires were generated with immunoSEQ multiplex PCR, while TCRdb's copy carries only in-frame clones and drops some. The top ten clones hold around 4.5% of a sample with 400,000 to 550,000 clones, around 89% of them seen once. The specimen was peripheral blood. The receptors come from a woman aged 30 to 39 with acute or convalescent COVID-19.

In this sample, this clone turned up once. V usage is TRBV5-1 and J usage is TRBJ2-7, with 9 bases aligning to TRBD2. Germline V gene lookup returns CDR1 SGHRS and CDR2 YFSETQ. J lost 6 bases, V lost 0 bases, and 7 bases had no gene match. The CDR3 sequence is 15 residues long. This CDR3 is CASSLELAGKVEQYF. DNA of the CDR3: TGCGCCAGCAGCTTGGAACTAGCGGGTAAGGTCGAGCAGTACTTC.

V is TRBV7-3 and J is TRBJ2-3; 11 nucleotides match TRBD2. V lost 5 bases, J lost 6 bases, and 13 bases stayed unmatched. CDR3 size: 17 residues. Germline V gene data show CDR1 as SGHTA and CDR2 as FQGTGA. The CDR3 reads CASSVGTSGPRGDTQYF. DNA for the CDR3: TGTGCCAGCAGCGTGGGGACTAGCGGCCCCAGGGGGGATACGCAGTATTTT.

The chain has TRBV2 and TRBJ2-3; no definite D call. Germline V CDR1 and CDR2: SNHLY, FYNNEI. V was shortened by 4 bases and J by 2 bases, with 13 bases between the two germline ends. The CDR3 is 15 residues long. This CDR3 reads CASSVRLTITDTQYF. The CDR3 region has the DNA TGTGCCAGCAGTGTGCGCTTAACTATCACAGATACGCAGTATTTT.

The DNA of the CDR3 is TGCAGTGCTAGGGCAAATACGCAGTATTTT. The encoded protein is CSARANTQYF. The V and J genes are TRBV20-1 and TRBJ2-3; D is unclear. Deletions cut 3 bases from V and 7 bases from J, with 5 bases between. The CDR3 length is 10 residues. Looked up from germline, CDR1 is DFQATT and CDR2 is SNEGSKA (reference sequence).

The genes are TRBV5-1 and TRBJ2-3, with no clear D. Looked up from germline, CDR1 is SGHRS and CDR2 is YFSETQ. CDR3 length equals 15 residues. V gave up 0 bases and J gave up 10 bases, with 18 bases separating them. The CDR3 protein is CASSLGPALADAQYF. CDR3 coding DNA: TGCGCCAGCAGCTTGGGCCCGGCCCTGGCGGATGCGCAGTATTTT. Full variable domain (outside the CDR3, taken from reference TRBV5-1 and TRBJ2-3): KAGVTQTPRYLIKTRGQQVTLSCSPISGHRSVSWYQQTPGQGLQFLFEYFSETQRNKGNFPGRFSGRQFSNSRSEMNVSTLELGDSALYLCASSLGPALADAQYFGPGTRLTVL.

The V gene is TRBV5-5, the J gene TRBJ2-7; 10 bases are shared with TRBD1. V lost 5 bases and J lost 5; bases outside the gene matches: 10. Germline V gives CDR1 SGHKS, CDR2 YYEKEE (reference sequence). This CDR3 spans 15 amino acids. CDR3 sequence (DNA): TGTGCCAGCAGGTTCGGCGGGACAGGGGTTAACGAGCAGTACTTC. This translates into CASRFGGTGVNEQYF.

The chain employs TRBV10-2 and TRBJ1-1; TRBD1 is a possible D gene (5 bases). Germline V gives CDR1 WSHSY, CDR2 SAAADI. Trimming pared 8 bases from V and 2 bases from J, leaving 24 bases between. The CDR3 contains 17 residues. CDR3 sequence: CASRGGNGGWVNTEAFF. CDR3 bases: TGCGCCAGCCGCGGGGGAAACGGGGGGTGGGTAAACACTGAAGCTTTCTTT.

The rearrangement uses TRBV28 and TRBJ1-5; D remains unclear. The CDR3 sequence is 15 residues long. The ends were cut back, 4 bases at V and 5 bases at J, with 15 bases in the middle. The V gene's germline CDR1 is MDHEN and CDR2 SYDVKM. The CDR3 sequence is CASSSPFGTYQPQHF. The CDR3 DNA sequence: TGTGCCAGCAGTTCCCCATTCGGTACTTATCAGCCCCAGCATTTT.

The chain carries TRBV7-9 and TRBJ1-2, with 8 bases that match TRBD1. V gave up 5 bases and J gave up 4 bases; unmatched junction bases: 12. The CDR3 runs 16 residues. Looked up from germline, CDR1 is SEHNR and CDR2 is FQNEAQ (reference sequence). The CDR3: CASSPSQGGSGYGYTF. As DNA, the CDR3 is TGTGCCAGCAGCCCGTCACAGGGGGGATCTGGCTATGGCTACACCTTC.

Of note for this clone: A much larger clone is a single base away; this may be a read error. V gene TRBV2 combines with J gene TRBJ1-1, with D possibly TRBD1 on 5 matching bases. This CDR3 has 11 amino acids. V was pared by 8 bases and J by 1 base, with 5 bases between. Looked up from germline, CDR1 is SNHLY and CDR2 is FYNNEI. CDR3 residues: CASGQNTEAFF. CDR3 DNA sequence: TGTGCCAGCGGACAGAACACTGAAGCTTTCTTT.